This TCR beta chain is from a study of cytomegalovirus exposure and HLA in healthy donors. Study-wide background: Researchers found that just over 80% of under 450 genotyped donors fell within the Caucasian-associated ancestry cluster. Study outcomes and limitations: An ancestry cluster, one associated with Asian ancestry, reportedly showed fewer N-insertions than the approximately 700-donor mean in a later analysis. The study dropped some indistinguishable V segments, TRBV6-2 and TRBV6-3 among them. In an earlier analysis, most TCR beta V segments were productive about 87% or about 30% of the time.

The PCR ran on 60 Vbeta and 13 Jbeta primers. TCRdb's table, derived via immunoSEQ multiplex PCR, lists solely in-frame clones and lacks some. Of about 120,000 clones in the sample, over 65% were seen once. The CDR3 has 20 residues. CDR1 is MGHRA and CDR2 is YSYEKL in the germline V gene. The V gene end was trimmed by 1 base and the J gene end by 0 bases; junction bases not matched to a gene: 6. Concerning this clone: The target antigen is unknown.

The chain is built from TRBV4-1 and TRBJ2-1, with 16 bases matching TRBD2. Sequencing was carried out using PBMCs. This TCR was sampled from a man aged 18 to 29 in good health and CMV-seropositive. The CDR3 DNA sequence: TGCGCCAGCAGCCAAGTTTTGGGACTAGCGGGGGGGAGCTCCTACAATGAGCAGTTCTTC. Translated: CASSQVLGLAGGSSYNEQFF.